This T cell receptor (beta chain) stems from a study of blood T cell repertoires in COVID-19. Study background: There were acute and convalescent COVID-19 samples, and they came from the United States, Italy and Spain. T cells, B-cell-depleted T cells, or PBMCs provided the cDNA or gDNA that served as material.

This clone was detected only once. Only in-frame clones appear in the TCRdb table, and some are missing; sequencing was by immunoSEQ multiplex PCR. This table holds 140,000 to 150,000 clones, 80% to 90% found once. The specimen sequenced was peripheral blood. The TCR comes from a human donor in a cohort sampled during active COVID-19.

CDR3 sequence reads: CASSSGTPSYEQYF. The CDR3 DNA follows: TGTGCCAGCAGTTCCGGGACACCCTCCTACGAGCAGTACTTC. The chain recombines TRBV2 with TRBJ2-7; a weak D match, TRBD1 (6 bases). The V end was cut by 5 bases, the J end by 0 bases, with 11 bases between. Looked up from germline, CDR1 is SNHLY and CDR2 is FYNNEI. The CDR3 spans 14 residues.